This TCR beta chain derives from a study of blood T cell repertoires in COVID-19. For the study at large: COVID-19 samples from acute and convalescent phases originated in the United States, Italy and Spain.

Original analysis: Reference gene primer amplification yielded estimated nucleated cell counts. Clones were read by immunoSEQ multiplex PCR, and TCRdb kept only the in-frame ones, dropping some. V and J calls and clone size are those listed in that table; D and trimming were worked out from the DNA. The sample yields tens of thousands of clones, approximately 88% seen once. The CDR3 runs to 15 residues. V was pared by 0 bases and J by 4 bases, with 6 bases of the junction left unmatched. In germline, CDR1 is SGHDT, CDR2 YYEEEE. The sequenced sample consisted of peripheral blood. The J gene is TRBJ2-7, the V gene TRBV5-6; the match to TRBD1 covers 8 bases. The source is a human donor in a cohort sampled during active COVID-19. CDR3 residues: CASSLVSGGRYEQYF. In DNA form, the CDR3 reads TGTGCCAGCAGCTTGGTTTCAGGGGGCCGGTACGAGCAGTACTTC.